This T cell receptor (beta chain) was identified in a study of CD8 T cells in ankylosing spondylitis. The V gene lost 1 base and the J gene lost 0 bases, with 10 bases spanning the gap. The CDR3 is made up of 17 amino acids. The germline gives CDR1 LNHNV, CDR2 YYDKDF (reference sequence). As the method for making TCR beta libraries, quantitative 5'-RACE with molecular barcodes was used. MiXCR, run by TCRdb on the 5' RACE reads, gives a single entry per CDR3 protein. The sample includes about 240,000 distinct CDR3 sequences, about 10% of them seen just once. This clonotype was recorded many times. Antigen: not known. Points from the study as a whole: It appeared that ankylosing spondylitis blood was characterized by a TCR beta motif of seven or eight highly homologous variants. Reports say disease-linked clones showed up significantly more in matched ankylosing spondylitis synovial fluid.

The chain employs TRBV15 and TRBJ2-6; D not certain. The origin of this receptor is a male donor with ankylosing spondylitis or in good health (not recorded which). Sequenced material: blood, either unsorted or a sorted T cell fraction (not recorded which). The CDR3 sequence is CATSRGLRVSGANVLTF. The CDR3 DNA reads TGTGCCACCAGCAGAGGGTTACGGGTCTCTGGGGCCAACGTCCTGACTTTC.